The rows below give T cell receptor beta chains drawn from one sample of a study of identical twins. TCRdb passed the 5' RACE reads through MiXCR, listing each CDR3 protein once. The repertoire has more than 250,000 distinct CDR3 sequences, 6.5% to 9.5% of them found once; the top ten carry 2.1%. This same sample was also part of a study on yellow fever vaccine responses in identical twins.

Sequencing input: memory (CD45RO+) T cells sorted from blood. Receptors originate from a woman under 30 in good health. Both conserved end residues are part of each CDR3. The D gene is left open where the match is weak. Clone size, where shown, is once, few, many, or a class for clones that have expanded.

j_call,clone_size,d_call,v_call,cdr3_aa,cdr3_nt
TRBJ2-1,.,.,TRBV10-3,CAIRETNPGNEQFF,TGTGCCATCAGGGAGACTAACCCGGGGAATGAGCAGTTCTTC
TRBJ2-6,many,TRBD1,TRBV7-9,CASSFPGGTGANVLTF,TGTGCCAGCAGCTTCCCAGGGGGCACTGGGGCCAACGTCCTGACTTTC
TRBJ2-3,.,TRBD1,TRBV27,CASSFDRGGDTQYF,TGTGCCAGCAGTTTCGACAGGGGGGGAGATACGCAGTATTTT
TRBJ2-2,.,.,TRBV19,CASRPGPQGGELFF,TGTGCCAGTAGACCGGGACCCCAGGGCGGGGAGCTGTTTTTT
TRBJ2-1,many,TRBD2,TRBV29-1,CSVEKASGRNEQFF,TGCAGCGTTGAAAAGGCTAGCGGCCGGAATGAGCAGTTCTTC
TRBJ2-2,many,.,TRBV4-2,CASSQDPASTGELFF,TGTGCCAGCAGCCAAGATCCGGCCTCAACCGGGGAGCTGTTTTTT
TRBJ1-2,.,.,TRBV4-2,CASSQDSRGYTF,TGTGCCAGCAGCCAAGACAGTAGGGGCTACACCTTC
TRBJ2-1,.,.,TRBV18,CASSPLDSGPSYNEQFF,TGTGCCAGCTCACCGCTAGATAGCGGTCCCTCCTACAATGAGCAGTTCTTC
TRBJ2-3,many,.,TRBV5-1,CASSFGGDPDTQYF,TGCGCCAGCAGCTTCGGGGGAGATCCAGATACGCAGTATTTT
TRBJ2-3,.,.,TRBV6-5,CASSYSGLSFTSTDTQYF,TGTGCCAGCAGTTACTCGGGACTCTCATTCACTAGCACAGATACGCAGTATTTT
TRBJ2-5,.,.,TRBV20-1,CSARDRIYQETQYF,TGCAGTGCTAGAGACCGGATTTACCAAGAGACCCAGTACTTC
TRBJ1-2,.,.,TRBV20-1,CSARESGIYGYTF,TGCAGTGCTAGAGAATCTGGGATTTATGGCTACACCTTC
TRBJ1-2,many,.,TRBV10-3,CAISEGRGAYGYTF,TGTGCCATCAGTGAGGGCAGGGGAGCCTATGGCTACACCTTC
TRBJ1-5,.,.,TRBV6-1,CASSETGVRKSNQPQHF,TGTGCCAGCAGTGAGACAGGAGTGAGGAAAAGCAATCAGCCCCAGCATTTT
TRBJ1-6,few,.,TRBV5-1,CASSLGGDTRSPLHF,TGCGCCAGCAGCTTGGGAGGGGACACCCGGTCACCCCTCCACTTT
TRBJ2-3,few,.,TRBV24-1,CATSEGGRHTDTQYF,TGTGCCACCAGTGAAGGGGGTCGACACACAGATACGCAGTATTTT
TRBJ2-1,.,.,TRBV11-3,CASSLPGQRLEQFF,TGTGCCAGCAGCCTCCCAGGTCAGCGACTAGAGCAGTTCTTC
TRBJ2-5,many,.,TRBV20-1,CSASTGHRWETQYF,TGCAGTGCCAGTACTGGACATCGGTGGGAGACCCAGTACTTC
TRBJ2-5,few,.,TRBV29-1,CSVAGAGQETQYF,TGCAGCGTTGCGGGCGCGGGGCAAGAGACCCAGTACTTC
TRBJ2-3,many,TRBD2,TRBV24-1,CATTSGRATDTQYF,TGTGCCACCACTAGCGGGAGGGCCACAGATACGCAGTATTTT
TRBJ1-6,many,TRBD1,TRBV29-1,CSVRQGANNSPLHF,TGCAGCGTGAGACAGGGGGCAAATAATTCACCCCTCCACTTT
TRBJ2-3,many,TRBD2,TRBV7-9,CASSSAGLAGTDTQYF,TGTGCCAGCAGCTCGGCGGGACTAGCGGGCACAGATACGCAGTATTTT
TRBJ2-1,few,.,TRBV20-1,CSARVGRNSYNEQFF,TGCAGTGCTAGAGTAGGGCGGAACTCCTACAATGAGCAGTTCTTC
TRBJ2-3,many,.,TRBV4-2,CASSQDPAGTDTQYF,TGTGCCAGCAGCCAAGATCCGGCGGGCACAGATACGCAGTATTTT
TRBJ1-3,many,TRBD1,TRBV12-3/TRBV12-4,CASSFSRTGPGNTIYF,TGTGCCAGCAGTTTTTCTCGGACAGGGCCTGGAAACACCATATATTTT
TRBJ2-2,few,.,TRBV4-2,CASSQETTGELFF,TGTGCCAGCAGCCAAGAGACCACCGGGGAGCTGTTTTTT
TRBJ1-2,many,.,TRBV5-5,CASSFAEFYGYTF,TGTGCCAGCAGCTTCGCGGAATTCTATGGCTACACCTTC
TRBJ2-1,many,TRBD2,TRBV25-1,CASSGLAGGPRFF,TGTGCCAGCAGTGGCCTAGCGGGGGGGCCGAGGTTCTTC
TRBJ2-7,.,.,TRBV6-1,CASRATGLWEQYF,TGTGCCAGCAGGGCCACGGGGCTGTGGGAGCAGTACTTC
TRBJ1-4,.,TRBD1,TRBV6-1,CASTGQVNEKLFF,TGTGCCAGCACCGGACAGGTTAATGAAAAACTGTTTTTT
TRBJ1-1,many,.,TRBV7-9,CASSLDGAMNTEAFF,TGTGCCAGCAGCTTAGACGGGGCCATGAACACTGAAGCTTTCTTT
TRBJ2-5,many,TRBD1,TRBV6-1,CASTRQGFSVETQYF,TGTGCCAGCACTCGACAGGGATTTTCTGTCGAGACCCAGTACTTC
TRBJ2-2,.,.,TRBV20-1,CSARRSGIDTGELFF,TGCAGTGCTAGAAGGTCGGGGATCGACACCGGGGAGCTGTTTTTT
TRBJ2-7,many,.,TRBV6-5,CASSYVGFEGDEQYF,TGTGCCAGCAGTTACGTAGGCTTCGAGGGAGACGAGCAGTACTTC
TRBJ2-2,.,.,TRBV6-1,CASSEAIGYGELFF,TGTGCCAGCAGTGAAGCAATCGGGTACGGGGAGCTGTTTTTT
TRBJ2-1,few,.,TRBV19,CASNGPREWNEQFF,TGTGCCAGTAATGGGCCACGGGAATGGAATGAGCAGTTCTTC
TRBJ2-2,many,.,TRBV18,CASSSDYIRTGELFF,TGTGCCAGCTCATCGGATTACATACGCACCGGGGAGCTGTTTTTT
TRBJ2-1,.,.,TRBV25-1,CASTPGGSSYNEQFF,TGTGCCAGCACCCCAGGGGGGAGCTCCTACAATGAGCAGTTCTTC
TRBJ2-7,few,.,TRBV25-1,CASSESTSQSYEQYF,TGTGCCAGCAGTGAATCTACTAGCCAGTCCTACGAGCAGTACTTC
TRBJ2-1,many,TRBD1,TRBV5-1,CASRVTGTGVWRNEQFF,TGCGCCAGCAGGGTAACCGGGACAGGTGTATGGAGGAATGAGCAGTTCTTC
TRBJ1-1,.,.,TRBV16,CASRPTGIFTEAFF,TGTGCCAGCAGGCCTACAGGGATTTTCACTGAAGCTTTCTTT
TRBJ2-1,.,.,TRBV28,CASSPLSPGNEQFF,TGTGCCAGCAGTCCCCTGTCCCCAGGGAATGAGCAGTTCTTC
TRBJ2-5,many,.,TRBV20-1,CSALPGHEDGETQYF,TGCAGTGCCCTACCGGGACACGAGGATGGAGAGACCCAGTACTTC
TRBJ2-7,few,TRBD2,TRBV6-5,CASSDSAGVYEQYF,TGTGCCAGCAGTGACTCAGCGGGAGTCTACGAGCAGTACTTC
TRBJ1-4,many,.,TRBV12-3/TRBV12-4,CASSPAPATNEKLFF,TGTGCCAGCAGCCCCGCCCCCGCAACTAATGAAAAACTGTTTTTT
TRBJ1-2,many,.,TRBV12-3/TRBV12-4,CASSFRGHGYTF,TGTGCCAGCAGTTTTCGGGGACATGGCTACACCTTC
TRBJ1-6,few,.,TRBV20-1,CSASRGYNSPLHF,TGCAGTGCCTCCCGGGGCTATAATTCACCCCTCCACTTT
TRBJ2-1,few,TRBD1,TRBV28,CASRRDRVYNEQFF,TGTGCCAGCAGGCGGGACAGGGTATACAATGAGCAGTTCTTC
TRBJ2-1,many,TRBD1,TRBV7-9,CASNFPQGLNEQFF,TGTGCCAGCAACTTTCCACAGGGGTTGAATGAGCAGTTCTTC
TRBJ2-5,few,TRBD2,TRBV7-8,CASSTSSGSLIGETQYF,TGTGCCAGCAGCACCTCTAGCGGGAGTTTAATAGGGGAGACCCAGTACTTC
TRBJ1-1,many,.,TRBV7-8,CASSLQAGNTEAFF,TGTGCCAGCAGCTTGCAAGCGGGGAACACTGAAGCTTTCTTT
TRBJ1-5,many,.,TRBV2,CASNGGYQNQPQHF,TGTGCCAGCAACGGAGGGTACCAAAATCAGCCCCAGCATTTT
TRBJ1-2,.,TRBD1,TRBV3-1,CASSPMRQGTRGYTF,TGTGCCAGCAGCCCTATGCGACAGGGGACGCGTGGCTACACCTTC
TRBJ2-1,many,.,TRBV29-1,CSAAGHNEQFF,TGCAGCGCCGCGGGCCACAATGAGCAGTTCTTC
TRBJ2-6,many,.,TRBV11-1,CASSLAAGQFSGANVLTF,TGTGCCAGCAGCTTAGCGGCGGGACAGTTCTCTGGGGCCAACGTCCTGACTTTC
TRBJ1-2,few,.,TRBV20-1,CSARDPLTNYGYTF,TGCAGTGCTAGAGATCCGCTGACTAACTATGGCTACACCTTC
TRBJ2-3,.,TRBD2,TRBV6-4,CASSDSGGRGTDTQYF,TGTGCCAGCAGTGACTCTGGCGGGAGAGGTACAGATACGCAGTATTTT
TRBJ2-4,.,.,TRBV5-4,CASSWSGTGPTLAKNIQYF,TGTGCCAGCAGCTGGAGCGGGACAGGACCTACTCTAGCCAAAAACATTCAGTACTTC
TRBJ2-1,few,TRBD2,TRBV27,CASSTASGDSYNEQFF,TGTGCCAGCAGTACCGCTAGCGGGGATTCTTACAATGAGCAGTTCTTC
TRBJ1-1,many,.,TRBV10-3,CAISEEQGGNTEAFF,TGTGCCATCAGTGAGGAACAGGGTGGGAACACTGAAGCTTTCTTT